These T cell receptor beta chains were read from a single sample in a study of blood T cell repertoires in COVID-19. The method was immunoSEQ multiplex PCR; TCRdb's version includes in-frame clones alone and lacks a portion of them. The sample shows a few hundred thousand clones, around 87% of them seen only once. Sequenced input: peripheral blood. All receptors come from a woman in her forties or fifties with acute or convalescent COVID-19. Both conserved end residues are part of each CDR3. The D gene is left open where the match is weak. Clone size is not always given. Where it is, it says once, few, many or a class for expanded clones.

>TRBJ1-5|.|TRBV27|.
TGTGCCAGCAGTTCTTATGGGGGGGGCAATCAGCCCCAGCATTTT
CASSSYGGGNQPQHF
>TRBJ1-1|.|TRBV6-1|.
TGTGCCAGCAGTGAATACGGACAGAACTTT
CASSEYGQNF
>TRBJ2-5|TRBD2|TRBV6-6|.
TGTGCCAGCAGTTATCCAGCGGGAGAGGGAGAGACCCAGTACTTC
CASSYPAGEGETQYF
>TRBJ2-5|.|TRBV4-1|once
TGCGCCAGCAGCCAAGCCGGCGGGATTCAAGAGACCCAGTACTTC
CASSQAGGIQETQYF
>TRBJ2-7|.|TRBV28|.
TGTGCCAGCAGTTCATCCACAGAGGGCCCCTACGAGCAGTACTTC
CASSSSTEGPYEQYF
>TRBJ2-7|.|TRBV9|.
TGTGCCAGCAGCGTAGCGGGACATCAATCGTCCTACGAGCAGTACTTC
CASSVAGHQSSYEQYF
>TRBJ1-1|.|TRBV6-5|.
TGTGCCAGCAGTTCTCTCGCGGGGGGAAGGACTGAAGCTTTCTTT
CASSSLAGGRTEAFF
>TRBJ1-5|.|TRBV29-1|.
TGCAGCGTTGGGGCCAGGGGCAATCAGCCCCAGCATTTT
CSVGARGNQPQHF
>TRBJ1-1|.|TRBV3-1/TRBV3-2|.
TGTGCCAGCAGCCAAGGTGGAGCCCTGAACACTGAAGCTTTCTTT
CASSQGGALNTEAFF
>TRBJ1-5|.|TRBV28|.
TGTGCCAGCAGTTTTTTTGGCTACTATAGCAATCAGCCCCAGCATTTT
CASSFFGYYSNQPQHF
>TRBJ2-5|TRBD2|TRBV4-3|.
TGCGCCAGCAGCCTCGGACTAGCGGGAGGTGGGCAAGAGACCCAGTACTTC
CASSLGLAGGGQETQYF
>TRBJ1-5|.|TRBV6-6|.
TGTGCCAGCGGACAAAGCAATCAGCCCCAGCATTTT
CASGQSNQPQHF
>TRBJ2-7|.|TRBV27|.
TGTGCCAGCAGTTTCACTTCAATGCGGGGCGAGCAGTACTTC
CASSFTSMRGEQYF
>TRBJ1-2|TRBD1|TRBV28|.
TGTGCCAGCAGGCCCCCGGGACAGGGCTATGGCTACACCTTC
CASRPPGQGYGYTF
>TRBJ2-2|.|TRBV12-5|.
TGTGCTAGTGGCCTATACACCGGGGAGCTGTTTTTT
CASGLYTGELFF
>TRBJ2-3|.|TRBV7-3|.
TGTGCCAGCAGGGAGTCGGGGACAGATACGCAGTATTTT
CASRESGTDTQYF
>TRBJ1-2|.|TRBV3-1/TRBV3-2|.
TGTGCCAGCAGCCAAGTCGGTCATGGCTACACCTTC
CASSQVGHGYTF